The next 27 T cell receptor beta chains were all read from a single sample in a study of CD8+CD57+ T cells in acquired aplastic anemia. Both TCR beta VDJ combination and CDR3 sequence profiling were carried out. Genomic DNA was the template for this profiling. Using its own MiXCR run on the reads, TCRdb lists one record per CDR3 protein. Of about 200,000 distinct CDR3 sequences in the sample, 65% were seen once. Sequencing was done on patients that had shown CD8+CD57+ cell expansion by flow cytometry. Material for sequencing was sorted CD4+, CD8+, or CD8+CD57+ T cells (not recorded which) from PBMCs. Receptors originate from a human donor with aplastic anemia.

This CDR3 reads CATSDLTGMNEQFF. In DNA, the CDR3 is TGTGCCACCAGTGATTTGACCGGAATGAATGAGCAGTTCTTC. The genes are TRBV24-1 and TRBJ2-1; D unclear. The V and J ends lost 0 bases and 7 bases respectively, with 9 bases between them. Looked up from germline, CDR1 is KGHDR and CDR2 is SFDVKD. CDR3 length: 14 residues.

This clonotype occurred many times. This chain links TRBV27 with TRBJ2-7; unclear D gene. The CDR3 runs to 16 residues. Trimming left V 4 bases short and J 4 bases short, with 20 bases between. Germline V gene lookup returns CDR1 MNHEY and CDR2 SMNVEV (reference sequence). The CDR3 loop reads CASSSSILPPTYEQYF. The CDR3, as DNA: TGTGCCAGCAGTTCCAGCATCCTACCCCCAACTTACGAGCAGTACTTC.

V is TRBV7-8 and J is TRBJ2-7; TRBD1 agrees at 9 bases. The CDR3 is made up of 14 amino acids. Germline CDR1 and CDR2: SGHVS and FQNEAQ. Trimming cost V 5 bases and J 5 bases; bases outside gene matches: 7. The CDR3 loop reads CASSLTGGADEQYF. CDR3 DNA: TGTGCCAGCAGCCTCACAGGGGGCGCGGACGAGCAGTACTTC.

J is TRBJ2-3 and V is TRBV6-6; D perhaps matches TRBD1 (5 bases). V was shortened by 5 bases and J by 4 bases, with 13 bases between the two germline ends. This CDR3 spans 14 amino acids. Germline V gene data show CDR1 as MNHNY and CDR2 as SVGAGI (reference sequence). CDR3 coding DNA: TGTGCCAGCAGTGAACTGTTAGGGGCAGATACGCAGTATTTT. This sequence encodes CASSELLGADTQYF.

The chain uses TRBV10-3 and TRBJ2-3; 11 bases line up with TRBD2. Trimming cost V 6 bases and J 2 bases; bases outside gene matches: 4. Looked up from germline, CDR1 is ENHRY and CDR2 is SYGVKD. The CDR3 has 15 amino acids. CDR3 DNA: TGTGCCATCAGGGTTAGCGGGGGGGCCACAGATACGCAGTATTTT. Amino acid sequence: CAIRVSGGATDTQYF.

The chain joins TRBV5-1 to TRBJ2-6; D remains unclear. The length of the CDR3 is 14 residues. V lost 3 bases and J lost 0, with 4 bases in between. The germline V gene has CDR1 SGHRS and CDR2 YFSETQ. The DNA for the CDR3 is TGCGCCAGCAGCTGGACCTCTGGGGCCAACGTCCTGACTTTC. Translated, it gives CASSWTSGANVLTF.

This clonotype was detected ten times or more. The CDR3 loop is CASSLGLSDTGELFF. CDR3 bases: TGTGCCAGCAGCTTGGGGCTGTCGGACACCGGGGAGCTGTTTTTT. The rearrangement uses TRBV11-2 and TRBJ2-2; possibly TRBD1 for D (5 bases). This CDR3 has 15 amino acids. Germline values: CDR1 SGHAT, CDR2 FQNNGV. The V gene lost 3 bases and the J gene lost 3 bases, with 11 bases spanning the gap.

The genes are TRBV7-6 and TRBJ1-1; D is unclear. This CDR3 comprises 15 residues. Germline lookup yields CDR1 SGHVS and CDR2 FNYEAQ. Trimming pared 1 base from V and 4 bases from J, leaving 13 bases between. In DNA form, the CDR3 reads TGTGCCAGCAGCTTAGAACCCAGCCTGAGCACTGAAGCTTTCTTT. Encoded protein: CASSLEPSLSTEAFF.

This clonotype was seen only a few times. V and J are TRBV20-1 and TRBJ2-7; 12 bases match TRBD1. J gave up 7 bases and V 4 bases, and 5 bases lay outside the gene matches. The CDR3 spans 13 residues. Germline V gives CDR1 DFQATT, CDR2 SNEGSKA (reference sequence). In nucleotides, the CDR3 is TGCAGTGCTACCGGGACAGGGGGCAATGAGCAGTACTTC. Translation gives CSATGTGGNEQYF.

This chain links TRBV9 with TRBJ1-4; unclear D gene. Germline V gene lookup returns CDR1 SGDLS and CDR2 YYNGEE. Trimming took 1 base from V and 0 from J, leaving 7 bases between them. The CDR3 extends over 15 amino acids. The CDR3 coding sequence is TGTGCCAGCAGCGTAAGGGCAGCAACTAATGAAAAACTGTTTTTT. Protein sequence: CASSVRAATNEKLFF.

The V call is TRBV25-1, the J call TRBJ1-1, with D possibly TRBD1 on 5 matching bases. Per germline, CDR1 MGHDK and CDR2 SYGVNS. CDR3 length: 14 residues. V gave up 4 bases and J gave up 4 bases, with 13 bases separating them. The CDR3 protein is CASSVGAGSTEAFF. The DNA for the CDR3 is TGTGCCAGCAGTGTCGGAGCAGGGAGCACTGAAGCTTTCTTT.

This sequence joins TRBV10-2 and TRBJ2-7; D remains unclear. Germline CDR1 reads WSHSY; CDR2 reads SAAADI. CDR3 length: 13 amino acids. Trimming left V 0 bases short and J 3 bases short, with 6 bases between. The CDR3 spells CASSESPFYEQYF. As DNA, the CDR3 is TGCGCCAGCAGTGAGTCGCCGTTCTACGAGCAGTACTTC.

In regard to this clonotype: Likely a read error: the CDR3 ends without its conserved phenylalanine or tryptophan. V gene TRBV20-1 combines with J gene TRBJ1-6, with TRBD1 matching over 7 bases. The germline CDR1 and CDR2 sequences are DFQATT and SNEGSKA (reference sequence). Trimming removed 2 bases from V and 7 bases from J; junction bases left unmatched: 2. The length of the CDR3 is 13 residues. CDR3 protein: CSARQGVNSPLHI. CDR3 DNA sequence: TGCAGTGCTAGACAGGGGGTAAATTCACCCCTCCACATT.

This chain joins TRBV10-2 and TRBJ1-6; a possible D gene is TRBD1 (5 bases). Germline CDR1 WSHSY, CDR2 SAAADI. V lost 1 base to trimming and J lost 7 bases, with 11 bases between them. The CDR3 has 15 amino acids. The CDR3 reads CASSEYGGRNSPLHF. In DNA form, the CDR3 reads TGCGCCAGCAGTGAGTATGGGGGAAGAAATTCACCCCTCCACTTT.

The chain joins TRBV9 to TRBJ2-3, with TRBD2 matching over 7 bases. The CDR3 contains 17 residues. Germline trimming cut 4 bases from V and 1 base from J; bases unmatched to any gene: 12. Germline loops: CDR1 SGDLS, CDR2 YYNGEE. The CDR3 DNA reads TGTGCCAGCAGCCTTGGGGGAGGGGCTAGGGGCACAGATACGCAGTATTTT. Its translation: CASSLGGGARGTDTQYF.

The chain uses TRBV29-1 and TRBJ1-5; D call uncertain. Trimming removed 5 bases at V and 2 bases at J, with 7 bases between. This CDR3 comprises 12 residues. The germline gives CDR1 SQVTM, CDR2 ANQGSEA. Here the CDR3 DNA reads TGCAGCGTTACGGAGGGCAATCAGCCCCAGCATTTT. It yields the protein CSVTEGNQPQHF.

This chain links TRBV5-1 with TRBJ1-1; TRBD1 might be the D (6 bases). Deletions cut 7 bases from V and 0 bases from J, with 13 bases between. Germline assignment: CDR1 SGHRS and CDR2 YFSETQ. The CDR3 loop spans 14 amino acids. The DNA for the CDR3 is TGCGCCAGCGGCTCCTCAGGGGTGAACACTGAAGCTTTCTTT. As protein: CASGSSGVNTEAFF.

V usage is TRBV20-1 and J usage is TRBJ2-7; 9 bases are shared with TRBD1. The CDR3 is 15 amino acids. V was clipped by 0 bases and J by 2 bases; unmatched bases: 5. CDR1 is DFQATT, CDR2 SNEGSKA, per germline (reference sequence). CDR3 residues: CSAREGGTGTYEQYF. CDR3 in DNA: TGCAGTGCTAGAGAGGGTGGGACAGGGACCTACGAGCAGTACTTC.

J is TRBJ2-7 and V is TRBV6-1; a possible D gene is TRBD1 (5 bases). V lost 3 bases and J 3 bases, leaving 12 bases between the germline ends. Per the germline V gene, CDR1 is MNHNS and CDR2 is SASEGT. The length of the CDR3 is 14 residues. The CDR3: CASSDGQLSYEQYF. The DNA of the CDR3 is TGTGCCAGCAGTGACGGACAATTAAGCTACGAGCAGTACTTC.

The rearrangement joins TRBV29-1 to TRBJ1-1; possible D gene TRBD1, 6 bases. Germline V gives CDR1 SQVTM, CDR2 ANQGSEA. The length of the CDR3 is 12 residues. V shed 7 bases and J shed 4 bases, with 13 bases lying between them. The CDR3, as DNA: TGCAGCGGTTCGGGCAGGGGCACTGAAGCTTTCTTT. The encoded protein is CSGSGRGTEAFF. The variable domain in full, completed from reference TRBV29-1 and TRBJ1-1, reads SAVISQKPSRDICQRGTSLTIQCQVDSQVTMMFWYRQQPGQSLTLIATANQGSEATYESGFVIDKFPISRPNLTFSTLTVSNMSPEDSSIYLCSGSGRGTEAFFGQGTRLTVV.

A single count supports this clonotype. V gene TRBV13 combines with J gene TRBJ1-5; D ambiguous. CDR3 size: 13 residues. From germline, CDR1 is PRHDT and CDR2 FYEKMQ (reference sequence). The germline V and J ends were trimmed by 0 bases and 6 bases, with 6 bases remaining between them. CDR3 region: CASSLGQRQPQHF. As DNA, the CDR3 is TGTGCCAGCAGCTTAGGCCAGCGTCAGCCCCAGCATTTT.

The chain combines TRBV7-2 with TRBJ2-5; D ambiguous. Per germline, CDR1 SGHTA and CDR2 FQGNSA. Between the trimmed V and J ends, which lost 3 bases and 5 bases, there was a span of 10 bases. This CDR3 spans 13 amino acids. CDR3 in amino acids: CASSFSLGETQYF. The CDR3 DNA reads TGTGCCAGCAGCTTCTCGTTAGGGGAGACCCAGTACTTC.

The V gene is TRBV19, the J gene TRBJ1-5; 12 nucleotides agree with TRBD1. Germline lookup yields CDR1 LNHDA and CDR2 SQIVND (reference sequence). The CDR3 loop spans 15 amino acids. J was trimmed by 5 bases and V by 6 bases; bases with no gene match: 5. This chain's CDR3 is CASSRDRGRDQPQHF. The CDR3 DNA reads as TGTGCCAGTAGCAGGGACAGGGGGCGAGATCAGCCCCAGCATTTT.

This clonotype was recorded a few times. The CDR3 protein is CASSLGGSNSPLHF. Here the CDR3 DNA reads TGTGCCAGCAGCTTAGGGGGGTCCAATTCACCCCTCCACTTT. The chain uses TRBV7-2 and TRBJ1-6; possible D gene TRBD1, 5 bases. The CDR3 totals 14 residues. Germline CDR1 is SGHTA and CDR2 is FQGNSA. V was pared by 1 base and J by 7 bases, with 8 bases between.

A few counts support this clonotype. V usage is TRBV20-1 and J usage is TRBJ2-7; possible D gene TRBD2, 5 bases. Germline values: CDR1 DFQATT, CDR2 SNEGSKA (reference sequence). The CDR3 consists of 13 residues. The ends were cut back, 3 bases at V and 0 bases at J, with 9 bases in the middle. CDR3 amino acids: CSASFRGSYEQYF. DNA for the CDR3: TGCAGTGCTAGCTTCCGGGGCTCCTACGAGCAGTACTTC.

CDR3 bases: TGTGCCACCAGTGGTAGCGGGGGCCGGGTTTCTGAGCAGTTCTTC. Protein product: CATSGSGGRVSEQFF. This chain links TRBV24-1 with TRBJ2-1; 9 bases fit TRBD2. The germline V gene has CDR1 KGHDR and CDR2 SFDVKD. CDR3 length equals 15 residues. Trimming removed 5 bases from V and 9 bases from J; junction bases left unmatched: 10.

V gene TRBV24-1 combines with J gene TRBJ2-5; the match to TRBD2 covers 7 bases. Germline CDR1 KGHDR, CDR2 SFDVKD. This CDR3 is built from 14 residues. V shed 5 bases, J shed 5 bases, and the junction held 7 bases outside the gene matches. CDR3 DNA sequence: TGTGCCACCAGTGCGCCGGGAGGACGGGAGACCCAGTACTTC. Amino acid sequence: CATSAPGGRETQYF.